This T cell receptor beta chain is drawn from a study of blood T cell repertoires in COVID-19. Germline V gives CDR1 LNHDA, CDR2 SQIVND (reference sequence). J lost 5 bases, V lost 3 bases, and 3 bases had no gene match. CDR3 length: 14 amino acids. TCRdb's table, derived via immunoSEQ multiplex PCR, lists solely in-frame clones and lacks some. The data contain fewer than 400,000 clones, roughly nine tenths of them singletons. The sample comprised PBMCs or T cells enriched from blood (not recorded which). This clonotype was sampled from a woman aged 25-40 years who had recovered from COVID-19. V is TRBV19 and J is TRBJ2-5; TRBD1 matches at 10 bases. The CDR3 is CASSMDRGFETQYF. Here the CDR3 DNA reads TGTGCCAGTAGTATGGACAGGGGGTTCGAGACCCAGTACTTC.